This T cell receptor beta chain was sequenced during a study of Ad26.COV2.S vaccination and SARS-CoV-2 variants. For the study at large: The donor was enrolled in the Ad26.COV2.S arm of the COV1001 trial. Once or twice, 56 days apart, Ad26.COV2.S was delivered intramuscularly.

Study-level results: With respect to non-spike TCR breadth, vaccine and placebo recipients were similar. Once vaccination had occurred, spike-specific CD8+ and CD4+ T cell responses reportedly showed substantial breadth.

The assay was immunoSEQ multiplex PCR, and TCRdb's table has in-frame clones only and misses some. Found here are some 250,000 clones, approximately 90% of them singletons; the top ten hold around 10%. As to this clone: Its matching antigen is unknown.

As to treatment: around 19 received Ad26.COV2.S at low or high dose, single or two shots; roughly 5 received placebo; per-sample allocation not given. At day 63 after the first vaccine or placebo injection, samples were drawn. The CDR3 contains 13 residues. V dropped 10 bases and J dropped 0 bases, with 13 bases sitting between them. Germline V gives CDR1 MDHEN, CDR2 SYDVKM. The J gene is TRBJ2-7, the V gene TRBV28; TRBD1 is a possible D gene (6 bases). The material sequenced was peripheral blood, taken in a trial of Ad26.COV2.S vaccine versus placebo. The TCR originated in a person between 18 and 65 years old who received the Ad26.COV2.S COVID-19 vaccine or a placebo. The CDR3 is CATRDKSSYEQYF. The CDR3 nucleotides are TGTGCCACCCGGGACAAGAGCTCCTACGAGCAGTACTTC.